The clone carrying this T cell receptor (beta chain) was seen a handful of times. TCRdb re-called the RACE reads with MiXCR, one entry per CDR3 protein. Of 150,000 to 200,000 distinct CDR3 sequences listed, 30% are singletons. The data originate from a study of human T cells and chemical hapten exposure. Turning to the study itself: Patch tests applied 0.01% DPC to the upper back and were scored after 6 days. Patients, predominantly female, presented with alopecia areata, totalis or universalis.

This sample's time point: pre-sensitization, week 0. The treatment is: therapeutic diphenylcyclopropenone sensitization with weekly scalp DPC. The CDR3 is 16 residues long. Germline loops: CDR1 SGHTA, CDR2 FQGNSA. V shed 5 bases and J shed 4 bases, with 20 bases lying between them. The material sequenced was whole blood, taken in connection with sensitization to the hapten diphenylcyclopropenone (DPC). V gene TRBV7-2 combines with J gene TRBJ1-2, with a possible D match to TRBD1 (5 bases). This sequence originates from a woman aged 25 to 45 with alopecia areata. Some clones in this sample may be carry-over from other donors' samples. CDR3 amino acids: CASSQRDSGLGYGYTF. CDR3 DNA: TGTGCCAGCAGCCAGCGGGACTCCGGCCTAGGCTATGGCTACACCTTC.